A selection of T cell receptor beta chains follows, all from one sample in a study of blood T cells in healthy people across ages. TCRdb ran MiXCR on the 5' RACE reads and lists one entry per CDR3 protein. The sample shows 1.5 million to 2 million distinct CDR3 sequences, roughly 52% of them seen only once. Material for sequencing was blood. The origin of the receptors is a woman in her 40s in good health. The CDR3 runs from the conserved cysteine through the conserved F or W. A D gene is named only where the DNA matches it firmly. Only some rows state a clone size, as once, few, many or a class for expanded clones.

TRBD1	TRBV28	TRBJ2-1	NA	CASSPYRTGLFENEQFF	TGTGCCAGCAGTCCTTACAGGACAGGCCTTTTTGAGAATGAGCAGTTCTTC
NA	TRBV20-1	TRBJ1-1	NA	CSAPGPSFAEAFF	TGCAGTGCACCGGGACCTAGTTTCGCTGAAGCTTTCTTT
NA	TRBV5-6	TRBJ2-5	NA	CASSLERTRGETQYF	TGTGCCAGCAGCTTGGAGCGTACAAGAGGGGAGACCCAGTACTTC
NA	TRBV3-1	TRBJ1-2	NA	CASSQDAGRSYGYTF	TGTGCCAGCAGCCAAGATGCGGGCAGGTCCTATGGCTACACCTTC
NA	TRBV4-3	TRBJ2-3	NA	CASSRWLGTDTQYF	TGCGCCAGCAGCCGATGGCTCGGCACAGATACGCAGTATTTT
NA	TRBV3-1	TRBJ2-3	NA	CASSPQSGADTQYF	TGTGCCAGCAGCCCCCAGTCGGGGGCAGATACGCAGTATTTT
TRBD1	TRBV7-3	TRBJ2-1	NA	CASGQQGRLTNEQFF	TGTGCCAGCGGCCAACAGGGGCGATTGACCAATGAGCAGTTCTTC
NA	TRBV6-2/TRBV6-3	TRBJ2-5	NA	CASSNAPHEQYF	TGTGCCAGCAGTAATGCTCCCCATGAGCAGTACTTC
TRBD2	TRBV5-5	TRBJ2-5	few	CASSTVAGGQETQYF	TGTGCCAGCAGCACAGTAGCGGGGGGCCAAGAGACCCAGTACTTC
NA	TRBV10-3	TRBJ2-7	NA	CSISEVGQGLQYF	TGTTCCATCAGTGAGGTTGGGCAGGGTTTGCAGTACTTC
TRBD2	TRBV7-2	TRBJ2-3	few	CASSPRASGGAYSQYF	TGTGCCAGCAGCCCGAGGGCTAGCGGGGGGGCCTACTCGCAGTATTTT
NA	TRBV15	TRBJ1-6	once	CATSRDRAGPSTSHF	TGTGCCACCAGCAGAGATAGGGCAGGGCCGTCGACGAGCCACTTT
NA	TRBV20-1	TRBJ1-2	few	CSAKTSGGYGYTF	TGCAGTGCTAAGACATCGGGTGGCTATGGCTACACCTTC
NA	TRBV12-3/TRBV12-4	TRBJ2-1	many	CASSPILGYNEQFF	TGTGCCAGCAGTCCAATTCTTGGGTACAATGAGCAGTTCTTC
TRBD2	TRBV7-3	TRBJ2-3	once	CASSIATSGGTDTQYF	TGTGCCAGCAGCATAGCAACTAGCGGGGGGACAGATACGCAGTATTTT
NA	TRBV10-3	TRBJ1-6	NA	CAISESSRVSPLHF	TGTGCCATCAGTGAGTCGTCGAGGGTTTCACCCCTCCACTTT
TRBD1	TRBV7-9	TRBJ2-7	NA	CASSALSGQGNNEQYF	TGTGCCAGCAGCGCCCTCTCGGGACAGGGGAACAACGAGCAGTACTTC
NA	TRBV5-1	TRBJ1-2	NA	CASSQQETNYGYTF	TGCGCCAGCAGCCAACAGGAAACTAACTATGGCTACACCTTC
TRBD1	TRBV11-2	TRBJ2-6	few	CASSRPRDRSSGANVLTF	TGTGCCAGCAGCCGACCACGGGACAGATCCTCTGGGGCCAACGTCCTGACTTTC
NA	TRBV19	TRBJ2-3	NA	CASTPGHTDTQYF	TGTGCCAGTACCCCGGGGCACACAGATACGCAGTATTTT
TRBD2	TRBV2	TRBJ2-3	few	CASRLKSSLADTQYF	TGTGCCAGCAGGTTAAAGAGCTCACTAGCGGATACGCAGTATTTT
NA	TRBV5-1	TRBJ2-3	NA	CASRKTFADAQYF	TGCGCCAGCAGGAAGACGTTCGCAGATGCGCAGTATTTT